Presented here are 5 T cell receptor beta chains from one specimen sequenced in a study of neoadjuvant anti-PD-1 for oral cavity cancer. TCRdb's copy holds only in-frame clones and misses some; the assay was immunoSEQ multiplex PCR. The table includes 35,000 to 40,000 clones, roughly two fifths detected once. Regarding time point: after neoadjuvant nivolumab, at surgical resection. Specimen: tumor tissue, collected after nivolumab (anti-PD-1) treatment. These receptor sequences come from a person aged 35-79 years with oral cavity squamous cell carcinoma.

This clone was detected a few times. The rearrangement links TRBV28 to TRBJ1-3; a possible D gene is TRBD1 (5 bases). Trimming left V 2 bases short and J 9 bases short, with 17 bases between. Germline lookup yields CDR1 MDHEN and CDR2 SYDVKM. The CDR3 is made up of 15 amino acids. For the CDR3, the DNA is TGTGCCAGCAGTTTAGAAGGGCAGGGTAGCGTCACCATATATTTT. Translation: CASSLEGQGSVTIYF.

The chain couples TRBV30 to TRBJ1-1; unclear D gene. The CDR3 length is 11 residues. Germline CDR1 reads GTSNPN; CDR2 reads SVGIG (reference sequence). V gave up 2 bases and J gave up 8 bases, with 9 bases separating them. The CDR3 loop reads CAWSRSAEAFF. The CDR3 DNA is TGTGCCTGGAGTAGGTCGGCAGAAGCTTTCTTT.

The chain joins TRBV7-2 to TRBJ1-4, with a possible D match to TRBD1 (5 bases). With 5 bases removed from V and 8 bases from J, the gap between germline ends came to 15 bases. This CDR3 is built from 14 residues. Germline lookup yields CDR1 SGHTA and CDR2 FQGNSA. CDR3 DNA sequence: TGTGCCAGCAGCGTCGGGACGGCCAGGGAAAAACTGTTTTTT. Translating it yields CASSVGTAREKLFF.

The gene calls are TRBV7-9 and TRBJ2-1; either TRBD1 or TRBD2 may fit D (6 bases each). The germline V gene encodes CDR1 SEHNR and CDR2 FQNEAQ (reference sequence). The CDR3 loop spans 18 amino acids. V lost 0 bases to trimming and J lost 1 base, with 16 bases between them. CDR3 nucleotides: TGTGCCAGCAGCTTAGCGGAGGGGTACAGGGCATCCTACAATGAGCAGTTCTTC. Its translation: CASSLAEGYRASYNEQFF.

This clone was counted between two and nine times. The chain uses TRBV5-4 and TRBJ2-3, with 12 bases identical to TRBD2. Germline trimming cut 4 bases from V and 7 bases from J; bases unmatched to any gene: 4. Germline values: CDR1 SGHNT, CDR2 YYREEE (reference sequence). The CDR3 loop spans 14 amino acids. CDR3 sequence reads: CASSATSGSYTQYF. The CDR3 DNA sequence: TGTGCCAGCAGCGCGACTAGCGGGAGTTATACGCAGTATTTT.